A single sample gave rise to the 6 T cell receptor beta chains below, sequenced in a study of blood T cell repertoires in COVID-19. Some clones are missing from TCRdb's copy, which holds only in-frame ones; the method was immunoSEQ multiplex PCR. This sample yields approximately 120,000 clones, of which about 86% are seen a single time; around 17% belongs to the top ten. Sequencing input: peripheral blood. These TCRs come from a woman aged 50 to 60 who had recovered from COVID-19.

CDR3 sequence reads: CSASILAGGGIQYF. The CDR3 nucleotides read TGCAGTGCTAGTATCTTAGCGGGAGGTGGCATTCAGTACTTC. V gene TRBV20-1 combines with J gene TRBJ2-4, with 10 bases fitting TRBD2. Per the germline V gene, CDR1 is DFQATT and CDR2 is SNEGSKA (reference sequence). There are 14 residues in the CDR3. V lost 3 bases, J lost 9 bases, and 8 bases stayed unmatched.

The chain joins TRBV7-9 to TRBJ2-1, with 12 bases aligning to TRBD2. V lost 5 bases to trimming and J lost 6 bases; unmatched junction nucleotides: 8. The germline CDR1 and CDR2 sequences are SEHNR and FQNEAQ (reference sequence). The CDR3 runs to 16 residues. Here the CDR3 reads CASSRSSGGASNEQFF. The CDR3 nucleotides are TGTGCCAGCAGCCGATCTAGCGGGGGGGCAAGCAATGAGCAGTTCTTC. Combining the CDR3 with reference TRBV7-9 and TRBJ2-1 gives the whole variable domain DTGVSQNPRHKITKRGQNVTFRCDPISEHNRLYWYRQTLGQGPEFLTYFQNEAQLEKSRLLSDRFSAERPKGSFSTLEIQRTEQGDSAMYLCASSRSSGGASNEQFFGPGTRLTVL.

The J gene is TRBJ1-3, the V gene TRBV4-3; TRBD1 matches 8 bases. The CDR3 is made up of 18 amino acids. CDR1 and CDR2 from the germline V gene are LGHNA and YSLEER. V lost 0 bases, J lost 1 base, and 8 bases stayed unmatched. The CDR3 sequence: CASSQEDVRGRSGNTIYF. The CDR3 nucleotides are TGCGCCAGCAGCCAAGAAGACGTCAGGGGGCGATCTGGAAACACCATATATTTT.

This clone appeared a single time. The chain combines TRBV5-1 with TRBJ2-3; D not resolved. This CDR3 comprises 14 residues. Trimming stripped 5 bases from V and 3 bases from J, with 13 bases between. Germline assignment: CDR1 SGHRS and CDR2 YFSETQ. The CDR3 sequence: CASRISTGTDTQYF. The CDR3 DNA is TGCGCCAGCAGAATCAGTACCGGGACAGATACGCAGTATTTT.

Only a few counts were recorded for this clone. This specimen includes other DNA sequences encoding the same CDR3. V and J are TRBV3-1 (or the pseudogene TRBV3-2) and TRBJ1-2; TRBD1 matches at 11 bases. Germline V gene sequence: CDR1 LGHDT, CDR2 YNNKEL (reference sequence). The CDR3 sequence is 13 residues long. The trim removed 4 bases at V and 8 bases at J, leaving 3 bases unmatched. The DNA for the CDR3 is TGTGCCAGCAGCCGGACAGGGGGCGAAGGCTACACCTTC. Protein sequence: CASSRTGGEGYTF.

The J gene is TRBJ2-1, the V gene TRBV4-1; D is unresolved. CDR1 is MGHRA, CDR2 YSYEKL, per germline. This CDR3 has 14 amino acids. Trimming took 4 bases from V and 6 from J, leaving 13 bases between them. In DNA form, the CDR3 reads TGCGCCAGCAGCCCCTACTTCCTTAGCAATGAGCAGTTCTTC. This encodes CASSPYFLSNEQFF.